This TCR beta chain was documented in a study of blood T cell repertoires in COVID-19. Trimming removed 8 bases at V and 4 bases at J, with 23 bases between. Germline loops: CDR1 MDHEN, CDR2 SYDVKM. The CDR3 runs 16 residues. Profiled with immunoSEQ multiplex PCR; TCRdb holds only in-frame clones, not every one. The sample lists about 210,000 clones, about 87% occurring once. Material: peripheral blood. The sequence derives from a man between 70 and 80 years old with acute or convalescent COVID-19. V is TRBV28 and J is TRBJ1-2; tentatively, D is TRBD1 (6 bases). CDR3 DNA sequence: TGTGCCAGCCGTCATTCCGGGACAAGATTCATCTATGGCTACACCTTC. As protein: CASRHSGTRFIYGYTF.